The next 3 T cell receptor beta chains were all read from a single sample in a study of Graves' ophthalmopathy and Graves' hyperthyroidism. Transcripts of RNA were the source for amplifying TCR beta CDR3 regions. RT-PCR was first run with HTBI primers, then multiplex PCR in a second round. Via MiXCR, TCRdb re-called the multiplex PCR reads, giving one row per CDR3 protein. The sample lists about 590,000 distinct CDR3 sequences, under 45% occurring once. Specimen: peripheral blood or thyroid tissue (not recorded which). These receptors were obtained from an adult man with Graves' hyperthyroidism.

Many counts were recorded for this clonotype. This chain connects TRBV7-6 to TRBJ2-2; D remains ambiguous. V lost 1 base, J lost 8 bases, and 11 bases lay in between. In germline, CDR1 is SGHVS, CDR2 FNYEAQ. CDR3 size: 14 residues. The CDR3 region has the DNA TGTGCCAGCAGCTTAGGTCACAGATCGGGGGAGCTGTTTTTT. Protein: CASSLGHRSGELFF.

This clonotype was recorded at least ten times. The V gene is TRBV7-9, the J gene TRBJ1-1, with unresolved D. The germline CDR1 and CDR2 sequences are SEHNR and FQNEAQ (reference sequence). The CDR3 length is 18 residues. The V end lost 1 base, the J end lost 3 bases, and 21 bases lay between the germline ends. This chain's CDR3 is CASSLDEVGAGFDTEAFF. The CDR3 coding sequence is TGTGCCAGCAGCTTAGACGAGGTGGGAGCTGGGTTCGACACTGAAGCTTTCTTT.

V is TRBV7-9 and J is TRBJ1-1; D is unresolved. V was cut by 4 bases and J by 1 base, with 16 bases left in between. Germline loops: CDR1 SEHNR, CDR2 FQNEAQ (reference sequence). The CDR3 totals 16 residues. In DNA form, the CDR3 reads TGTGCCAGCAGCTACGCGTTAGCGGGTCGGAACACTGAAGCTTTCTTT. Protein: CASSYALAGRNTEAFF.